The clone carrying this T cell receptor beta chain has only one observation. The V end was cut by 8 bases, the J end by 5 bases, with 15 bases between. The V gene's germline CDR1 is SGHVS and CDR2 FQNEAQ. The CDR3 is 14 residues long. The data were taken from a study of blood T cell repertoires in COVID-19. Looking at the study overall: Donors in the United States, Italy and Spain gave samples during acute or convalescent COVID-19. In each case, the material was cDNA or gDNA derived from T cells, B-cell-depleted T cells, or PBMCs.

Authors' methods: Reference gene primer amplification gave nucleated cell count estimates. Data came from immunoSEQ multiplex PCR; TCRdb stores just in-frame clones and leaves some out. The V and J calls and clone size were taken over from that table, and D and trimming were inferred from the DNA. The data contain about 230,000 clones, approximately 82% of them singletons. Sequencing was performed on peripheral blood. The sequence derives from a woman aged 35 to 49 who had recovered from COVID-19. The chain has TRBV7-8 and TRBJ1-4; D may be TRBD1 (6 bases). CDR3 nucleotides: TGTGCCAGCCGTCTCCGGGGGGCAAATGAAAAACTGTTTTTT. Translation: CASRLRGANEKLFF. The whole variable domain, filled in from reference TRBV7-8 and TRBJ1-4, reads GAGVSQSPRYKVAKRGQDVALRCDPISGHVSLFWYQQALGQGPEFLTYFQNEAQLDKSGLPSDRFFAERPEGSVSTLKIQRTQQEDSAVYLCASRLRGANEKLFFGSGTQLSVL.